This T cell receptor beta chain came from a study of Ad26.COV2.S vaccination and SARS-CoV-2 variants. There are 14 residues in the CDR3. The germline V gene encodes CDR1 SGDLS and CDR2 YYNGEE. V was pared by 4 bases and J by 1 base, with 10 bases between. The table came from immunoSEQ multiplex PCR; TCRdb's copy has only in-frame clones and leaves some out. The sample contains a few hundred thousand clones, 87% of which appear only once. Treatment denoted: roughly 19 received Ad26.COV2.S at low or high dose, single or two shots; about five received placebo; per-sample allocation not given. Collection of samples fell on day 63 after the first vaccine or placebo injection.

The receptor was isolated from a person aged 18 to 59 who received the Ad26.COV2.S COVID-19 vaccine or a placebo. Sequenced here: peripheral blood, sampled in a trial of Ad26.COV2.S vaccine versus placebo. The chain uses TRBV9 and TRBJ2-3, with TRBD2 as a possible D gene (5 bases). The CDR3 sequence is CASSSTRGTDTQYF. In DNA form, the CDR3 reads TGTGCCAGCAGCTCAACTAGAGGCACAGATACGCAGTATTTT.